This T cell receptor (beta chain) was sequenced in a study of cytomegalovirus exposure and HLA in healthy donors. Overall study results and limits: Accurate prediction of most subjects' HLA-A and HLA-B alleles from TCR beta sequences was reported. Later on, a genetic analysis was performed. It linked a missense variant in DCLRE1C with V- and J-gene trimming of TCR beta.

The V gene's germline CDR1 is SGHNT and CDR2 YYREEE (reference sequence). The CDR3 is 14 amino acids. V was pared by 4 bases and J by 2 bases, with 11 bases between. As to this clone: Its specificity is not known.

PCR was performed using 60 Vbeta and 13 Jbeta primers. This table comes from immunoSEQ multiplex PCR, and its TCRdb copy is limited to in-frame clones, with some not included. This table has approximately 120,000 clones, approximately 76% appearing once. This receptor was obtained from a woman in her forties or fifties in good health and CMV-seropositive. J is TRBJ2-3 and V is TRBV5-4; D might be TRBD2 (6 bases). Sequenced material: PBMCs. The CDR3 sequence is CASSPRGFTDTQYF. The CDR3 coding sequence is TGTGCCAGCAGCCCCCGGGGGTTCACAGATACGCAGTATTTT.